What follows describes a single T cell receptor (beta chain). This sample was included in a study of T-cell memory formation after mild COVID-19. One entry per CDR3 protein results from TCRdb running MiXCR on the 5' RACE reads. The data contain about 82,000 distinct CDR3 sequences, approximately 16% of them singletons. J was trimmed by 2 bases and V by 3 bases; bases with no gene match: 6. The CDR3 length is 15 residues. Per germline, CDR1 LGHNA and CDR2 YSLEER. This chain uses TRBV4-3 with TRBJ2-5; 7 bases map to TRBD1. Specimen: PBMCs or a T cell subset sorted from them (not recorded which). This clonotype originated in a man younger than 30 who had mild COVID-19 (a few samples of this study predate the infection). Cell type and time point are not known. The CDR3 DNA reads TGCGCCAGCAGCCATGGAACAGGGGTACAAGAGACCCAGTACTTC. Amino acids: CASSHGTGVQETQYF.